What follows are 29 T cell receptor beta chains derived from one specimen sequenced in a study of T cell clonality in common variable immunodeficiency. Regarding the study as a whole: Common variable immunodeficiency TCR beta sequences reportedly had fewer deletions and N-nucleotide insertions.

The table came from immunoSEQ multiplex PCR; TCRdb's copy has only in-frame clones and leaves some out. The data show approximately 28,000 clones, none appearing only once, with 3.2% held by the ten largest. These receptors lack a known antigen. The sample comprised peripheral blood mononuclear cells. All receptors come from a human donor with common variable immunodeficiency.

This clone was observed a few times. The read finishes 3 residues shy of the CDR3 end, and the germline J gene is used to complete it. The gene calls are TRBV19 and TRBJ2-7; 8 bases map to TRBD2. Trimming cost V 4 bases and J 4 bases; bases outside gene matches: 12. The CDR3 covers 16 residues. CDR1 and CDR2 (germline): LNHDA, SQIVND (reference sequence). The sequenced part of the CDR3 DNA is TGTGCCAGTAGTACCTCGTGGAGCGGGAGTGGGTACGAG. As protein: CASSTSWSGSGYE. The CDR3 as a whole reads CASSTSWSGSGYEQYF.

This clone has ten or more counts. The CDR3 end falls 3 residues outside the read, so it is completed with the germline J gene. V and J are TRBV18 and TRBJ2-5; possible D gene TRBD1, 7 bases. CDR3 length: 15 residues. CDR1 is KGHSH and CDR2 is LQKENI in the germline V gene. V shed 2 bases and J shed 7 bases, with 17 bases lying between them. The CDR3 reads CASSPATGSGGTQYF. The part of the CDR3 DNA that was read is TGTGCCAGCTCACCAGCGACAGGGTCCGGGGGGACC.

This clone was picked up many times. The CDR3 goes on 3 residues after the read ends, and that part is filled in from the germline J gene. This chain links TRBV29-1 with TRBJ1-3; a weak D match, TRBD1 (5 bases). Trimming cost V 4 bases and J 0 bases, with 7 bases left between them. CDR1 SQVTM and CDR2 ANQGSEA come from the germline V gene. This CDR3 is 13 amino acids long. The sequenced CDR3 bases are TGCAGCGTTGTAGGGGTCTCTGGAAACACC. It encodes CSVVGVSGNT. From start to end, the CDR3 is CSVVGVSGNTIYF.

This clone came up many times. The read halts 3 residues ahead of the CDR3 end, with the missing end drawn from the germline J gene. J is TRBJ2-3 and V is TRBV6-4; D is unclear. This CDR3 spans 12 amino acids. The germline gives CDR1 MRHNA, CDR2 SNTAGT. Trimming took 0 bases from V and 5 from J, leaving 3 bases between them. CDR3 protein: CASSDSVDTQYF. CDR3 DNA, as far as it was read: TGTGCCAGCAGTGACTCCGTAGATACG.

Many counts were recorded for this clone. The CDR3 end falls 3 residues outside the read, so it is completed with the germline J gene. The chain recombines TRBV18 with TRBJ2-7, with 7 bases lining up with TRBD2. V trimming: 2 bases; J trimming: 3 bases; junction bases outside the gene matches: 4. Germline V gives CDR1 KGHSH, CDR2 LQKENI. The CDR3 totals 14 residues. This chain's CDR3 is CASSPTSALYEQYF. The part of the CDR3 DNA that was read is TGTGCCAGCTCACCAACTAGCGCTCTCTACGAG.

This clone was detected only a few times. With the read ending 3 residues before the CDR3 end, the germline J gene is used to fill in that end. The chain is built from TRBV2 and TRBJ2-1; weak D call: TRBD1 (7 bases). The germline V gene has CDR1 SNHLY and CDR2 FYNNEI. The V end lost 6 bases, the J end lost 9 bases, and 15 bases lay between the germline ends. The length of the CDR3 is 13 residues. This chain's CDR3 is CASRIAGQPEQFF. Partial CDR3 DNA: TGTGCCAGCAGGATTGCGGGACAGCCTGAG.

Note on this clone: Read coverage stops 3 residues before the CDR3 terminus; the germline J gene supplies the remainder. The chain joins TRBV5-1 to TRBJ2-3, with D possibly being TRBD1 (6 bases). Germline loops: CDR1 SGHRS, CDR2 YFSETQ. The CDR3 totals 15 residues. The V and J ends lost 3 bases and 3 bases respectively, with 14 bases between them. The sequenced CDR3 bases are TGCGCCAGCAGCTCCCAGGCCGGGACAACAGATACG. This translates into CASSSQAGTTDT. The CDR3 in its entirety is CASSSQAGTTDTQYF.

This clone was seen a few times. The read halts 3 residues ahead of the CDR3 end, with the missing end drawn from the germline J gene. This chain links TRBV6-1 with TRBJ2-6; TRBD1 might be the D (5 bases). Germline V gene lookup returns CDR1 MNHNS and CDR2 SASEGT. Trimming took off 4 bases at V and 4 bases at J, with 11 bases between the two ends. This CDR3 is 15 amino acids long. This CDR3 reads CASSGRGVGANVLTF. The sequenced CDR3 bases are TGTGCCAGCAGTGGAAGGGGCGTGGGGGCCAACGTC.

This clone was seen ten or more times. The sequenced fragment ends 3 residues before the CDR3 boundary, so the rest is inferred from the germline J gene. In the same sample, other DNA sequences code for this CDR3. The genes are TRBV6-1 and TRBJ2-2, with 9 bases matching TRBD1. V shed 0 bases, J shed 6 bases, and the junction held 5 bases outside the gene matches. Germline values: CDR1 MNHNS, CDR2 SASEGT. The CDR3 totals 16 residues. Incomplete CDR3 DNA: TGTGCCAGCAGTGAAGCGGGACAGGGTGGCGCCGGGGAG. The encoded protein is CASSEAGQGGAGE. The entire CDR3 protein is CASSEAGQGGAGELFF.

A note on this clone: The read ends 3 residues before the CDR3 terminus; that terminus is restored from the germline J gene. The chain recombines TRBV5-6 with TRBJ2-5; weak D call: TRBD2 (6 bases). The CDR3 sequence is 14 residues long. The germline V gene encodes CDR1 SGHDT and CDR2 YYEEEE. Trimming shortened V by 7 bases and J by 1 base, and 14 bases separated the two germline ends. The CDR3 sequence is CASLTQGLQETQYF. The CDR3 bases that were read are TGTGCCAGCCTTACCCAGGGACTCCAAGAGACC.

This clone was seen only a few times. The sequenced part of the CDR3 DNA is TGTGCCAGCAGTGAAGGTAGTGGACAGAAGGCCTACGAG. This sequence encodes CASSEGSGQKAYE. The whole CDR3 protein reads CASSEGSGQKAYEQYF. The V gene is TRBV6-1, the J gene TRBJ2-7; D possibly corresponds to TRBD1 (6 bases). The read ends 3 residues shy of where the CDR3 ends; the end is completed using the germline J gene. V was clipped by 1 base and J by 2 bases, with 15 bases between them. In germline, CDR1 is MNHNS, CDR2 SASEGT. The CDR3 runs to 16 residues.

A few counts support this clone. The read terminates 3 residues ahead of where the CDR3 ends, so the germline J gene completes it. The chain carries TRBV6-1 and TRBJ1-5; possible D gene TRBD1, 6 bases. V was pared by 2 bases and J by 2 bases, with 7 bases between. Germline CDR1 reads MNHNS; CDR2 reads SASEGT. The CDR3 sequence is 14 residues long. Incomplete CDR3 DNA: TGTGCCAGCAGTGAATGGACAGGCAATCAGCCC. Protein sequence: CASSEWTGNQP. The entire CDR3 sequence reads CASSEWTGNQPQHF.

This clone has a count of ten or more. The CDR3 end lies 3 residues beyond the end of the read and is filled in from the germline J gene. The genes are TRBV10-1 and TRBJ2-1, with a tentative D call TRBD2 (5 bases). V lost 1 base and J 2 bases, leaving 12 bases between the germline ends. The CDR3 covers 16 residues. The V gene's germline CDR1 is WNHNN and CDR2 SYGVQD (reference sequence). CDR3 amino acids: CASSELRGPTYNEQFF. CDR3 DNA (partial): TGCGCCAGCAGTGAGTTGCGCGGGCCCACCTACAATGAG.

This clone was counted many times. The observed sequence ends 3 residues before the CDR3 terminus, with the missing tail filled in from the germline J gene. The rearrangement joins TRBV5-1 to TRBJ1-2; the match to TRBD1 covers 9 bases. The CDR3 is 17 residues long. CDR1 SGHRS and CDR2 YFSETQ come from the germline V gene. CDR3 amino acids: CASSLTWGPGQGRGYTF. The sequenced CDR3 bases are TGCGCCAGCAGCTTGACTTGGGGGCCGGGACAGGGTCGGGGC.

This clone was found a few times. The sequence runs out 3 residues before the end of the CDR3; the remainder is reconstructed from the germline J gene. The chain is built from TRBV19 and TRBJ2-1; 13 nucleotides match TRBD2. Germline CDR1 reads LNHDA; CDR2 reads SQIVND (reference sequence). V was pared by 4 bases and J by 6 bases, with 3 bases of the junction left unmatched. The CDR3 is 15 amino acids. Incomplete CDR3 DNA: TGTGCCAGTAGTAAGGGGACTAGCGGGACCAATGAG. This encodes CASSKGTSGTNE. The complete CDR3 sequence is CASSKGTSGTNEQFF.

Turning to this clone: The read terminates 3 residues before the CDR3 end, so the remaining end is supplied by the germline J gene. V is TRBV5-1 and J is TRBJ2-2; D unresolved. Germline CDR1 reads SGHRS; CDR2 reads YFSETQ. The germline V and J ends were trimmed by 0 bases and 2 bases, with 8 bases remaining between them. CDR3 size: 15 residues. CDR3 bases read: TGCGCCAGCAGCTTGGGACACCAAAACACCGGGGAG. Protein product: CASSLGHQNTGE. In full, the CDR3 is CASSLGHQNTGELFF.

A few counts support this clone. Read coverage stops 3 residues before the CDR3 terminus; the germline J gene supplies the remainder. This chain links TRBV7-8 with TRBJ2-1; the D gene is possibly TRBD2 (5 bases). Germline V gives CDR1 SGHVS, CDR2 FQNEAQ. The CDR3 has 15 residues. The V end was cut by 10 bases, the J end by 1 base, with 17 bases between. The CDR3 bases that were read are TGTGCCACCCTCGCGACGGGGATTTCCTACAATGAG. Its protein product is CATLATGISYNE. The full CDR3 reads CATLATGISYNEQFF.

This clone has just a few counts. The read gets to within 3 residues of the CDR3 end, and the germline J gene fills in the rest. This chain links TRBV29-1 with TRBJ2-1, with 9 bases identical to TRBD1. Germline-derived CDR1 and CDR2 are SQVTM and ANQGSEA. Trimming at V came to 0 bases and at J to 2 bases, leaving 8 bases not matched to a gene. The CDR3 spans 17 residues. The CDR3 loop reads CSVEEPPGQGTYNEQFF. The DNA read from the CDR3 is TGCAGCGTTGAAGAGCCCCCGGGACAGGGCACCTACAATGAG.

CDR3 sequence: CASSLTGTDNSPLHF. CDR3 DNA (partial): TGTGCCAGTAGTTTGACCGGGACAGACAATTCACCC. This chain joins TRBV19 and TRBJ1-6, with 7 bases that match TRBD1. The sequence runs out 3 residues before the end of the CDR3; the remainder is reconstructed from the germline J gene. Germline CDR1 LNHDA, CDR2 SQIVND (reference sequence). This CDR3 region has 15 residues. V dropped 5 bases and J dropped 7; count of bases not matched to a gene: 8.

This clone was seen ten or more times. The CDR3 is cut off 3 residues early in the read; its end comes from the germline J gene. The chain carries TRBV19 and TRBJ1-6; weak D call: TRBD1 (5 bases). The germline gives CDR1 LNHDA, CDR2 SQIVND (reference sequence). This CDR3 has 12 amino acids. Trimming took off 11 bases at V and 5 bases at J, with 10 bases between the two ends. The CDR3 protein is CAAGEDNSPLHF. The CDR3 DNA, read in part, is TGTGCCGCGGGGGAGGATAATTCACCC.

This clone was picked up a small number of times. The read comes to an end 3 residues before the CDR3 does, leaving the germline J gene to fill in the end. The chain uses TRBV7-6 and TRBJ2-3; 10 bases map to TRBD2. This CDR3 is built from 16 residues. V dropped 5 bases and J dropped 2; count of bases not matched to a gene: 7. CDR1 and CDR2 (germline): SGHVS, FNYEAQ. The CDR3: CASSPAGGPATDTQYF. Incomplete CDR3 DNA: TGTGCCAGCAGCCCAGCGGGAGGGCCCGCCACAGATACG.

In its sample, this clone was seen many times. The read ends 3 residues early relative to the CDR3; the germline J gene fills the gap. This sequence joins TRBV7-8 and TRBJ2-1, with a possible D match to TRBD2 (5 bases). CDR1 and CDR2 (germline): SGHVS, FQNEAQ. There are 13 residues in the CDR3. V dropped 8 bases and J dropped 5 bases, with 13 bases sitting between them. The CDR3 bases that were read are TGTGCCAGCCACAGTGGACTTGACAATGAG. This translates into CASHSGLDNE. The entire CDR3 protein is CASHSGLDNEQFF.

This clone was recorded many times. The read terminates 3 residues ahead of where the CDR3 ends, so the germline J gene completes it. The genes are TRBV14 and TRBJ2-3; D gene uncertain. V gave up 0 bases and J gave up 2 bases, with 12 bases separating them. Per the germline V gene, CDR1 is SGHDN and CDR2 is FVKESK. CDR3 size: 16 residues. Here the CDR3 reads CASSQDRFQATDTQYF. The part of the CDR3 DNA that was read is TGTGCCAGCAGCCAAGATCGATTTCAGGCCACAGATACG.

This clone was observed many times. The CDR3 extends 3 residues past the end of the read, so its final part is completed from the germline J gene. The V call is TRBV30, the J call TRBJ1-2; D not certain. Trimming shortened V by 7 bases and J by 1 base, and 10 bases separated the two germline ends. The CDR3 totals 12 residues. Per germline, CDR1 GTSNPN and CDR2 SVGIG (reference sequence). The CDR3 bases that were read are TGTGCCTCGTTCGGTATTAACTATGGC. Encoded protein: CASFGINYG. The entire CDR3 protein is CASFGINYGYTF.

This clone was seen a few times. The CDR3 bases that were read are TGTGCCGCAAGGGGGCGGGAGCCCTACAATGAG. Protein: CAARGREPYNE. The entire CDR3 sequence reads CAARGREPYNEQFF. This chain links TRBV19 with TRBJ2-1; D possibly matches TRBD1 or TRBD2 (7 bases each). The read ends 3 residues shy of where the CDR3 ends; the end is completed using the germline J gene. This CDR3 is 14 amino acids long. The germline V and J ends were trimmed by 11 bases and 2 bases, with 16 bases remaining between them. Germline CDR1 and CDR2: LNHDA and SQIVND (reference sequence).

CDR3 DNA (partial): TGTGCCAGCAGCCTTTCTAGCGGGGCCTACAATGAG. This gives the protein CASSLSSGAYNE. The whole CDR3 sequence reads CASSLSSGAYNEQFF. This chain uses TRBV7-9 with TRBJ2-1, with 9 bases lining up with TRBD2. The CDR3 goes on 3 residues after the read ends, and that part is filled in from the germline J gene. The length of the CDR3 is 15 residues. J lost 2 bases, V lost 5 bases, and 4 bases had no gene match. Germline assignment: CDR1 SEHNR and CDR2 FQNEAQ (reference sequence).

At least ten counts were recorded for this clone. The sequenced CDR3 bases are TGTGCCAGCTCACCACCGGACAGGGGGCGTGGAGGC. Amino acids: CASSPPDRGRGG. The CDR3 in its entirety is CASSPPDRGRGGYTF. The V gene is TRBV18, the J gene TRBJ1-2; 11 bases are shared with TRBD1. The read is 3 residues too short to cover the CDR3 end, so that end is filled in from the germline J gene. Germline V gene data show CDR1 as KGHSH and CDR2 as LQKENI. CDR3 length equals 15 residues.

This clone showed up just a few times. The sequenced fragment ends 3 residues before the CDR3 boundary, so the rest is inferred from the germline J gene. The chain combines TRBV7-2 with TRBJ1-1; no definite D call. V was shortened by 1 base and J by 0 bases, with 6 bases between the two germline ends. CDR1 and CDR2 (germline): SGHTA, FQGNSA. This CDR3 is built from 14 residues. The CDR3 loop reads CASSLGAVNTEAFF. The sequenced CDR3 bases are TGTGCCAGCAGCTTAGGGGCAGTGAACACTGAA. The complete variable domain, with remaining parts taken from reference TRBV7-2 and TRBJ1-1, reads GAGVSQSPSNKVTEKGKDVELRCDPISGHTALYWYRQSLGQGLEFLIYFQGNSAPDKSGLPSDRFSAERTGGSVSTLTIQRTQQEDSAVYLCASSLGAVNTEAFFGQGTRLTVV.

This clone was observed many times. Sequencing ends 3 residues short of the CDR3 end; the germline J gene provides the rest. J is TRBJ2-2 and V is TRBV19; perhaps TRBD1 as D (5 bases). Deletions cut 8 bases from V and 6 bases from J, with 16 bases between. CDR1 and CDR2 (germline): LNHDA, SQIVND (reference sequence). The CDR3 totals 14 residues. CDR3 DNA, as far as it was read: TGTGCCAGTCAGGCAGGGCCCACGGCCGGGGAG. Its protein product is CASQAGPTAGE. The complete CDR3 sequence is CASQAGPTAGELFF. The entire variable domain, with the rest obtained from reference TRBV19 and TRBJ2-2, is as follows: DGGITQSPKYLFRKEGQNVTLSCEQNLNHDAMYWYRQDPGQGLRLIYYSQIVNDFQKGDIAEGYSVSREKKESFPLTVTSAQKNPTAFYLCASQAGPTAGELFFGEGSRLTVL.